Following are 24 T cell receptor beta chains from one sample sequenced in a study of CD8+CD57+ T cells in acquired aplastic anemia. For CDR3 and TCR beta VDJ profiling, genomic DNA was the template used. TCRdb re-analysed the reads in MiXCR, keeping a single row per CDR3 protein. The table includes some 200,000 distinct CDR3 sequences, over 40% detected once. Patients who underwent sequencing had shown CD8+CD57+ cell expansion by flow cytometry. What was sequenced was sorted CD4+, CD8+, or CD8+CD57+ T cells (not recorded which) from PBMCs. These receptors all come from a human donor with aplastic anemia.

This clonotype showed up just a few times. The rearrangement joins TRBV6-1 to TRBJ1-3; no reliable D call. The CDR3 consists of 11 residues. Germline V CDR1 and CDR2: MNHNS, SASEGT. V was trimmed by 6 bases and J by 5 bases, leaving 5 bases between them. The CDR3 DNA sequence: TGTGCCAGCAGAGAAAGAAACACCATATATTTT. Its translation: CASRERNTIYF.

This clonotype was counted at least ten times. The chain links TRBV6-5 to TRBJ2-5, with 9 bases lining up with TRBD2. This CDR3 comprises 15 residues. The germline gives CDR1 MNHEY, CDR2 SVGAGI. Losses at the gene ends were 6 bases for V and 1 base for J; bases not matched to a gene: 6. CDR3 sequence reads: CASRTGGGAQETQYF. The CDR3 DNA is TGTGCCAGCAGAACGGGCGGGGGGGCCCAAGAGACCCAGTACTTC.

This clonotype was detected many times. This chain links TRBV5-1 with TRBJ2-1, with 8 nucleotides matching TRBD2. The trim removed 2 bases at V and 5 bases at J, leaving 9 bases unmatched. Per germline, CDR1 SGHRS and CDR2 YFSETQ. This CDR3 has 16 amino acids. This chain's CDR3 is CASSFPPGGPHNEQFF. Here the CDR3 DNA reads TGCGCCAGCAGCTTTCCGCCGGGGGGGCCTCACAATGAGCAGTTCTTC.

The rearrangement joins TRBV7-2 to TRBJ2-1, with D perhaps matching TRBD1 (5 bases). The germline V gene has CDR1 SGHTA and CDR2 FQGNSA. The CDR3 is made up of 17 amino acids. Trimming shortened V by 1 base and J by 0 bases, and 13 bases separated the two germline ends. Here the CDR3 reads CASSLVSGQSSYNEQFF. CDR3 nucleotide sequence: TGTGCCAGCAGCTTAGTTTCCGGACAAAGCTCCTACAATGAGCAGTTCTTC.

The V gene is TRBV20-1, the J gene TRBJ1-2; D gene unclear. This CDR3 has 8 amino acids. The germline V gene has CDR1 DFQATT and CDR2 SNEGSKA (reference sequence). The V and J ends lost 4 bases and 6 bases respectively, with 0 bases between them. CDR3 residues: CSANGYTF. CDR3 bases: TGCAGTGCTAATGGCTACACCTTC.

This sequence joins TRBV4-1 and TRBJ2-7; the D is unclear. Trimming removed 0 bases from V and 2 bases from J, with 11 bases in between. This CDR3 spans 15 amino acids. The germline gives CDR1 MGHRA, CDR2 YSYEKL. For the CDR3, the DNA is TGCGCCAGCAGCCAAGAGTACAGCGTTCCCTACGAGCAGTACTTC. Its protein product is CASSQEYSVPYEQYF.

This clonotype was detected ten times or more. The chain has TRBV5-1 and TRBJ1-2, with a tentative D call TRBD1 (6 bases). The germline V and J ends were trimmed by 3 bases and 8 bases, with 20 bases remaining between them. CDR1 and CDR2 from the germline V gene are SGHRS and YFSETQ. The length of the CDR3 is 15 residues. Here the CDR3 DNA reads TGCGCCAGCAGCTCCGTCGTGGGGGCCCCGGAGGGCTACACCTTC. This sequence encodes CASSSVVGAPEGYTF.

Many counts were recorded for this clonotype. The genes are TRBV2 and TRBJ1-6; no definite D call. The germline V gene encodes CDR1 SNHLY and CDR2 FYNNEI. Trimming cost V 6 bases and J 0 bases, with 18 bases left between them. CDR3 length: 18 amino acids. DNA for the CDR3: TGTGCCAGCAGGACTTGGGAGGGCGCGGGCTCCTATAATTCACCCCTCCACTTT. This translates into CASRTWEGAGSYNSPLHF.

As to this clonotype: The conserved final phenylalanine or tryptophan is absent from the CDR3, which likely points to a read error. The genes are TRBV25-1 and TRBJ2-1; D possibly corresponds to TRBD2 (6 bases). V was pared by 2 bases and J by 2 bases, with 16 bases between. The germline V gene has CDR1 MGHDK and CDR2 SYGVNS. The CDR3 spans 17 residues. CDR3 nucleotide sequence: TGTGCCAGCAGTGAAGCAGGAGGGCAGGCCCCCTACAATGAGCAGTTCGTC. Encoded protein: CASSEAGGQAPYNEQFV.

Comment on this clonotype: This is likely a read error, given that the CDR3 carries no conserved phenylalanine or tryptophan at its end. The DNA is omitted, as the CDR3 cannot be located on it reliably, and the CDR3 follows TCRdb's listing. The J gene is TRBJ2-7, the V gene TRBV20-1; the table's D call, TRBD1, was not checked against the DNA. Including both end residues, the CDR3 is 8 amino acids long. The germline gives CDR1 DFQATT, CDR2 SNEGSKA (reference sequence). This chain's CDR3 is CSASDRDR.

The V call is TRBV29-1, the J call TRBJ2-7; no reliable D call. Germline CDR1 and CDR2: SQVTM and ANQGSEA. V lost 4 bases, J lost 4 bases, and 8 bases lay in between. CDR3 size: 11 residues. CDR3: CSVVLRYEQYF. The CDR3 DNA is TGCAGCGTTGTTTTAAGGTACGAGCAGTACTTC.

This chain uses TRBV25-1 with TRBJ1-6, with 9 bases fitting TRBD1. Germline CDR1 reads MGHDK; CDR2 reads SYGVNS. J was trimmed by 1 base and V by 3 bases; bases with no gene match: 4. The CDR3 has 17 amino acids. CDR3 amino acids: CASSDSQGASYNSPLHF. CDR3 coding DNA: TGTGCCAGCAGTGATTCACAGGGGGCATCCTATAATTCACCCCTCCACTTT. The entire variable domain, with the rest obtained from reference TRBV25-1 and TRBJ1-6, is as follows: EADIYQTPRYLVIGTGKKITLECSQTMGHDKMYWYQQDPGMELHLIHYSYGVNSTEKGDLSSESTVSRIRTEHFPLTLESARPSHTSQYLCASSDSQGASYNSPLHFGNGTRLTVT.

This clonotype was counted at least ten times. The gene calls are TRBV7-8 and TRBJ1-4, with 12 bases aligning to TRBD1. The CDR3 is made up of 19 amino acids. From germline, CDR1 is SGHVS and CDR2 FQNEAQ. V shed 0 bases and J 3 bases; nucleotides not matched to a gene: 8. CDR3 loop: CASSLAGGQGAESNEKLFF. CDR3 coding DNA: TGTGCCAGCAGCTTAGCGGGGGGACAGGGGGCAGAATCTAATGAAAAACTGTTTTTT. Drawing the rest from reference TRBV7-8 and TRBJ1-4, the complete variable domain is GAGVSQSPRYKVAKRGQDVALRCDPISGHVSLFWYQQALGQGPEFLTYFQNEAQLDKSGLPSDRFFAERPEGSVSTLKIQRTQQEDSAVYLCASSLAGGQGAESNEKLFFGSGTQLSVL.

This clonotype showed up just once. A much larger clone sits a single nucleotide away, making a read error possible. The chain links TRBV6-5 to TRBJ1-2; D is undetermined. Germline CDR1 reads MNHEY; CDR2 reads SVGAGI. Deletions cut 4 bases from V and 4 bases from J, with 10 bases between. This CDR3 spans 13 amino acids. CDR3: CASSFRDRYGYTF. CDR3 DNA: TGTGCCAGCAGTTTCCGGGATCGCTATGGCTACACCTTC.

CDR3 coding DNA: TGTGCCATCAGTGAGTTTGGGACAGGGGCCCTCAATCAGCCCCAGCATTTT. Translating gives CAISEFGTGALNQPQHF. The chain couples TRBV10-3 to TRBJ1-5, with 10 bases lining up with TRBD1. From germline, CDR1 is ENHRY and CDR2 SYGVKD. This CDR3 has 17 residues. V shed 1 base, J shed 3 bases, and the junction held 6 bases outside the gene matches.

In this sample, this clonotype turned up a few times. The chain couples TRBV3-1 to TRBJ1-3; no definite D call. Between the trimmed V and J ends, which lost 1 base and 4 bases, there was a span of 8 bases. This CDR3 is built from 14 residues. Germline assignment: CDR1 LGHDT and CDR2 YNNKEL (reference sequence). CDR3: CASSQVLGGNTIYF. In DNA, the CDR3 is TGTGCCAGCAGCCAAGTTTTGGGGGGAAACACCATATATTTT. The full variable domain, with the rest looked up from reference TRBV3-1 and TRBJ1-3, is DTAVSQTPKYLVTQMGNDKSIKCEQNLGHDTMYWYKQDSKKFLKIMFSYNNKELIINETVPNRFSPKSPDKAHLNLHINSLELGDSAVYFCASSQVLGGNTIYFGEGSWLTVV.

This clonotype came up once. This could be a read error, since a much larger clone is one nucleotide away. This chain uses TRBV11-2 with TRBJ1-1; D is undetermined. Germline V CDR1 and CDR2: SGHAT, FQNNGV. This CDR3 has 17 residues. DNA of the CDR3: TGTGCCAGCAGCCCCTCGGGGAGGAACCCTTTGAACACTGAAGCTTGCTTT. Its protein is CASSPSGRNPLNTEACF.

CDR3 region: CASSLDLRRGREKLFF. DNA of the CDR3: TGTGCCAGCAGCTTAGACCTCAGGAGGGGGCGGGAAAAACTGTTTTTT. This chain joins TRBV11-2 and TRBJ1-4, with 7 bases lining up with TRBD1. The germline V gene has CDR1 SGHAT and CDR2 FQNNGV. J was trimmed by 8 bases and V by 0 bases; bases with no gene match: 9. CDR3 length equals 16 residues.

This clonotype was seen at least ten times. The V gene is TRBV25-1, the J gene TRBJ1-4, with 7 bases aligning to TRBD1. Trimming at V came to 3 bases and at J to 4 bases, leaving 5 bases not matched to a gene. CDR1 MGHDK and CDR2 SYGVNS come from the germline V gene. The CDR3 consists of 15 residues. The CDR3 sequence is CASSDGGGDNEKLFF. CDR3 in DNA: TGTGCCAGCAGTGACGGAGGGGGCGATAATGAAAAACTGTTTTTT.

This clonotype was detected many times. V and J are TRBV19 and TRBJ1-2; D may be TRBD1 (6 bases). Trimming shortened V by 3 bases and J by 7 bases, and 18 bases separated the two germline ends. Germline V gene lookup returns CDR1 LNHDA and CDR2 SQIVND (reference sequence). There are 15 residues in the CDR3. CDR3 in amino acids: CASSIPGVLSTGYTF. CDR3 bases: TGTGCCAGTAGTATCCCAGGGGTTCTCTCGACTGGCTACACCTTC.

This clonotype was detected a few times. A much larger clone lies one base from this, so it may be a read error. V usage is TRBV19 and J usage is TRBJ2-7, with 7 bases identical to TRBD2. CDR1 is LNHDA, CDR2 SQIVND, per germline (reference sequence). Losses at the gene ends were 7 bases for V and 7 bases for J; bases not matched to a gene: 16. CDR3 size: 15 residues. The CDR3 sequence: CASKRVGGDYNEQYF. CDR3 nucleotide sequence: TGTGCCAGTAAAAGGGTTGGGGGGGACTACAATGAGCAGTACTTC.

The rearrangement uses TRBV6-1 and TRBJ1-4; D is undetermined. V gave up 4 bases and J gave up 2 bases, with 11 bases separating them. CDR3 size: 15 residues. Looked up from germline, CDR1 is MNHNS and CDR2 is SASEGT. CDR3 bases: TGTGCCAGCAGTGGCGAGATCGGGACTAATGAAAAACTGTTTTTT. Its protein product is CASSGEIGTNEKLFF.

This clonotype appeared many times. The chain combines TRBV7-9 with TRBJ1-4, with D unresolved. Germline CDR1 reads SEHNR; CDR2 reads FQNEAQ (reference sequence). This CDR3 comprises 19 residues. The germline V and J ends were trimmed by 8 bases and 0 bases, with 25 bases remaining between them. This chain's CDR3 is CASLLSGVGRFTTNEKLFF. The CDR3 DNA is TGTGCCAGCCTCTTGTCTGGGGTCGGACGCTTCACAACTAATGAAAAACTGTTTTTT.

The chain couples TRBV2 to TRBJ1-1; D remains ambiguous. Trimming left V 5 bases short and J 9 bases short, with 16 bases between. Germline V lookup: CDR1 SNHLY, CDR2 FYNNEI. This CDR3 has 13 amino acids. This CDR3 reads CASSPTRTAQAFF. The CDR3 DNA reads as TGTGCCAGCAGTCCGACAAGGACGGCGCAAGCTTTCTTT.